Sequencing of this T cell receptor beta chain was carried out in a study of blood T cells in healthy people across ages. Study-wide results and limits: In older individuals, TCR beta diversity per million T cells was lower, falling roughly linearly with age.

Primed by a sample-barcoded 5' primer and a J-beta primer mix, a second PCR proceeded for 7 to 11 cycles. Via MiXCR, TCRdb re-called the 5' RACE reads, giving one row per CDR3 protein. The top ten clones hold over 5% of a sample with about 1,400,000 distinct CDR3 sequences, approximately 59% of them seen once. Researchers report isolating at least 6 million PBMCs per sample. No fewer than 6 micrograms of total RNA were isolated from every sample. Turning to this clonotype: As yet, its antigen is unknown.

Between the trimmed V and J ends, which lost 5 bases and 4 bases, there was a span of 9 bases. The CDR3 has 13 residues. The sequencing input was blood. The receptor was derived from a man between 18 and 35 years old in good health. V is TRBV12-3 or TRBV12-4 and J is TRBJ2-1; D is unresolved. CDR3 sequence: CASSMGGYNEQFF. CDR3 in DNA: TGTGCCAGCAGTATGGGCGGATACAATGAGCAGTTCTTC.